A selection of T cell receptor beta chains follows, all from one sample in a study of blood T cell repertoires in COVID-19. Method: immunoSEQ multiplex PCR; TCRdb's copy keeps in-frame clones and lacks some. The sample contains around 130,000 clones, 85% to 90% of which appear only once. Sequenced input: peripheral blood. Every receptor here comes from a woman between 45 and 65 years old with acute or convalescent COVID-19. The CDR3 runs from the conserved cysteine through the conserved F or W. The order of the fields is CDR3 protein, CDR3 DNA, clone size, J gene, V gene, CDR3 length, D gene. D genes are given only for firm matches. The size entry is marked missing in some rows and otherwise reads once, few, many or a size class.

CDR3aa: CASSDLAAEQYF
CDR3nt: TGTGCCAGCAGTGATTTGGCGGCGGAGCAGTACTTC
abundance: NA
j_gene: TRBJ2-7
v_gene: TRBV2
len: 12
d_gene: NA

CDR3aa: CASSPGTGLSNQPQHF
CDR3nt: TGTGCCAGCTCACCAGGGACAGGTCTTAGCAATCAGCCCCAGCATTTT
abundance: NA
j_gene: TRBJ1-5
v_gene: TRBV18
len: 16
d_gene: TRBD1

CDR3aa: CASSLVAGASYNEQFF
CDR3nt: TGTGCCAGCAGCTTAGTGGCGGGGGCCTCCTACAATGAGCAGTTCTTC
abundance: NA
j_gene: TRBJ2-1
v_gene: TRBV11-3
len: 16
d_gene: NA

CDR3aa: CASSTRTPLGYGYTF
CDR3nt: TGTGCCAGCAGTACACGGACACCCTTGGGCTATGGCTACACCTTC
abundance: NA
j_gene: TRBJ1-2
v_gene: TRBV7-2
len: 15
d_gene: NA

CDR3aa: CASSLGTGKVNYGYTF
CDR3nt: TGCGCCAGCAGCTTGGGGACAGGAAAAGTGAACTATGGCTACACCTTC
abundance: NA
j_gene: TRBJ1-2
v_gene: TRBV5-1
len: 16
d_gene: TRBD1

CDR3aa: CSAEGTGGYEQYF
CDR3nt: TGCAGCGCCGAGGGGACAGGGGGCTACGAGCAGTACTTC
abundance: few
j_gene: TRBJ2-7
v_gene: TRBV29-1
len: 13
d_gene: TRBD1

CDR3aa: CATSDMKEQGDKETQYF
CDR3nt: TGTGCCACCAGTGATATGAAAGAACAGGGAGATAAAGAGACCCAGTACTTC
abundance: few
j_gene: TRBJ2-5
v_gene: TRBV24-1
len: 17
d_gene: NA

CDR3aa: CASSPPGAGNTGELFF
CDR3nt: TGTGCCAGCAGCCCTCCAGGGGCGGGGAACACCGGGGAGCTGTTTTTT
abundance: NA
j_gene: TRBJ2-2
v_gene: TRBV13
len: 16
d_gene: NA

CDR3aa: CASSHAGNEQFF
CDR3nt: TGTGCCAGCAGCCACGCGGGGAATGAGCAGTTCTTC
abundance: NA
j_gene: TRBJ2-1
v_gene: TRBV11-3
len: 12
d_gene: NA

CDR3aa: CAWGGTWGSPLHF
CDR3nt: TGTGCCTGGGGCGGGACTTGGGGGTCACCCCTCCACTTT
abundance: NA
j_gene: TRBJ1-6
v_gene: TRBV30
len: 13
d_gene: NA

CDR3aa: CASSQPGAKNIQYF
CDR3nt: TGTGCCAGCTCGCAGCCGGGGGCCAAAAACATTCAGTACTTC
abundance: NA
j_gene: TRBJ2-4
v_gene: TRBV18
len: 14
d_gene: NA

CDR3aa: CASSLVRGSEAFF
CDR3nt: TGTGCCAGCAGCTTAGTCCGGGGGTCTGAAGCTTTCTTT
abundance: NA
j_gene: TRBJ1-1
v_gene: TRBV7-9
len: 13
d_gene: NA

CDR3aa: CASSPGAEQFF
CDR3nt: TGTGCCAGCAGCCCCGGAGCCGAGCAGTTCTTC
abundance: NA
j_gene: TRBJ2-1
v_gene: TRBV3-1/TRBV3-2
len: 11
d_gene: NA

CDR3aa: CASSPRVNTEAFF
CDR3nt: TGTGCCAGCAGTCCTCGGGTGAACACTGAAGCTTTCTTT
abundance: NA
j_gene: TRBJ1-1
v_gene: TRBV12-3/TRBV12-4
len: 13
d_gene: NA

CDR3aa: CASSSVDRDNSPLHF
CDR3nt: TGTGCCAGCAGCTCGGTGGACAGGGATAATTCACCCCTCCACTTT
abundance: NA
j_gene: TRBJ1-6
v_gene: TRBV5-6
len: 15
d_gene: TRBD1

CDR3aa: CAWTVGQGARETQYF
CDR3nt: TGTGCCTGGACGGTAGGCCAGGGGGCCCGCGAGACCCAGTACTTC
abundance: NA
j_gene: TRBJ2-5
v_gene: TRBV30
len: 15
d_gene: TRBD1

CDR3aa: CASSPSGRGTEAFF
CDR3nt: TGTGCCAGCTCACCTTCGGGCAGGGGCACTGAAGCTTTCTTT
abundance: NA
j_gene: TRBJ1-1
v_gene: TRBV18
len: 14
d_gene: NA

CDR3aa: CASSLIGTSAYEQYF
CDR3nt: TGTGCCAGCAGTTTAATCGGGACTAGCGCATACGAGCAGTACTTC
abundance: few
j_gene: TRBJ2-7
v_gene: TRBV27
len: 15
d_gene: TRBD2

CDR3aa: CASGQGRGNQPQHF
CDR3nt: TGTGCCAGTGGTCAGGGGCGAGGCAATCAGCCCCAGCATTTT
abundance: NA
j_gene: TRBJ1-5
v_gene: TRBV19
len: 14
d_gene: NA

CDR3aa: CAWAPGATNEKLFF
CDR3nt: TGTGCCTGGGCCCCAGGGGCAACTAATGAAAAACTGTTTTTT
abundance: NA
j_gene: TRBJ1-4
v_gene: TRBV30
len: 14
d_gene: NA

CDR3aa: CASSQGHLEAFF
CDR3nt: TGTGCCAGCAGCCAGGGACACCTTGAAGCTTTCTTT
abundance: NA
j_gene: TRBJ1-1
v_gene: TRBV6-5
len: 12
d_gene: NA

CDR3aa: CASIRESSYNSPLHF
CDR3nt: TGTGCCAGCATTAGGGAGAGCTCCTATAATTCACCCCTCCACTTT
abundance: NA
j_gene: TRBJ1-6
v_gene: TRBV2
len: 15
d_gene: NA

CDR3aa: CASSFEGAGQPQHF
CDR3nt: TGTGCCAGCAGCTTTGAGGGGGCAGGGCAGCCCCAGCATTTT
abundance: NA
j_gene: TRBJ1-5
v_gene: TRBV5-4
len: 14
d_gene: TRBD1

CDR3aa: CASSSGQHGNQPQHF
CDR3nt: TGTGCCAGCAGCTCGGGACAGCATGGCAATCAGCCCCAGCATTTT
abundance: few
j_gene: TRBJ1-5
v_gene: TRBV7-8
len: 15
d_gene: TRBD1

CDR3aa: CAWSSNGQFQPQHF
CDR3nt: TGTGCCTGGAGTTCCAACGGACAGTTCCAGCCCCAGCATTTT
abundance: NA
j_gene: TRBJ1-5
v_gene: TRBV30
len: 14
d_gene: NA

CDR3aa: CASSLITGIPYEQYF
CDR3nt: TGCGCCAGCAGCCTCATTACAGGGATTCCCTACGAGCAGTACTTC
abundance: NA
j_gene: TRBJ2-7
v_gene: TRBV4-1
len: 15
d_gene: NA

CDR3aa: CASSYGREADGYTF
CDR3nt: TGTGCCAGCAGTTACGGTAGAGAGGCTGATGGCTACACCTTC
abundance: once
j_gene: TRBJ1-2
v_gene: TRBV6-5
len: 14
d_gene: NA

CDR3aa: CAISENRDTKDF
CDR3nt: TGTGCCATCAGTGAAAACCGGGACACCAAGGATTTT
abundance: NA
j_gene: TRBJ1-5
v_gene: TRBV10-3
len: 12
d_gene: NA

CDR3aa: CASRGQGPIPGGYTF
CDR3nt: TGCGCCAGCAGGGGACAGGGGCCCATCCCGGGCGGCTACACCTTC
abundance: NA
j_gene: TRBJ1-2
v_gene: TRBV10-2
len: 15
d_gene: TRBD1

CDR3aa: CASSRFTGGDTEAFF
CDR3nt: TGTGCCAGCAGCCGCTTTACAGGGGGTGACACTGAAGCTTTCTTT
abundance: NA
j_gene: TRBJ1-1
v_gene: TRBV6-2/TRBV6-3
len: 15
d_gene: TRBD1

CDR3aa: CASSESGAPPGEQYF
CDR3nt: TGCGCCAGCAGTGAGTCGGGGGCCCCTCCAGGCGAGCAGTACTTC
abundance: NA
j_gene: TRBJ2-7
v_gene: TRBV10-2
len: 15
d_gene: NA

CDR3aa: CASSLGQGVNTEAFF
CDR3nt: TGCGCCAGCAGCTTGGGACAGGGGGTGAACACTGAAGCTTTCTTT
abundance: NA
j_gene: TRBJ1-1
v_gene: TRBV5-1
len: 15
d_gene: TRBD1

CDR3aa: CASSPDMGHVNTEAFF
CDR3nt: TGTGCCAGCTCACCCGATATGGGCCATGTAAACACTGAAGCTTTCTTT
abundance: NA
j_gene: TRBJ1-1
v_gene: TRBV18
len: 16
d_gene: NA

CDR3aa: CASSPLRTGEGSGLEFDEQFF
CDR3nt: TGCGCCAGCAGCCCCTTAAGGACAGGGGAAGGTTCGGGACTAGAATTTGATGAGCAGTTCTTC
abundance: NA
j_gene: TRBJ2-1
v_gene: TRBV4-3
len: 21
d_gene: NA

CDR3aa: CSVEGGGNTDTQYF
CDR3nt: TGCAGCGTTGAAGGCGGGGGGAACACAGATACGCAGTATTTT
abundance: NA
j_gene: TRBJ2-3
v_gene: TRBV29-1
len: 14
d_gene: TRBD2

CDR3aa: CSVGRENTEAFF
CDR3nt: TGCAGCGTTGGACGGGAGAACACTGAAGCTTTCTTT
abundance: NA
j_gene: TRBJ1-1
v_gene: TRBV29-1
len: 12
d_gene: NA

CDR3aa: CASSYSWDGRQYF
CDR3nt: TGTGCCAGCAGTTACTCGTGGGACGGGAGGCAGTACTTC
abundance: NA
j_gene: TRBJ2-7
v_gene: TRBV6-2/TRBV6-3
len: 13
d_gene: NA

CDR3aa: CASTARGGGYNEQFF
CDR3nt: TGCGCCAGCACCGCCCGGGGGGGCGGCTACAATGAGCAGTTCTTC
abundance: once
j_gene: TRBJ2-1
v_gene: TRBV4-1
len: 15
d_gene: TRBD2

CDR3aa: CAWDTGSTEAFF
CDR3nt: TGTGCCTGGGACACAGGGAGCACTGAAGCTTTCTTT
abundance: NA
j_gene: TRBJ1-1
v_gene: TRBV30
len: 12
d_gene: NA

CDR3aa: CASSAQGDTEAFF
CDR3nt: TGTGCCAGCAGCGCCCAGGGCGACACTGAAGCTTTCTTT
abundance: NA
j_gene: TRBJ1-1
v_gene: TRBV9
len: 13
d_gene: NA

CDR3aa: CASDSGTAYGYTF
CDR3nt: TGTGCCAGCGACTCTGGGACAGCCTATGGCTACACCTTC
abundance: NA
j_gene: TRBJ1-2
v_gene: TRBV2
len: 13
d_gene: TRBD1

CDR3aa: CASSLEQGAQGYTF
CDR3nt: TGTGCCAGCAGTTTAGAACAGGGGGCGCAAGGCTACACCTTC
abundance: NA
j_gene: TRBJ1-2
v_gene: TRBV6-5
len: 14
d_gene: TRBD1

CDR3aa: CASSYGGTDSTGELFF
CDR3nt: TGTGCCAGCAGTTACGGGGGGACAGACTCCACCGGGGAGCTGTTTTTT
abundance: NA
j_gene: TRBJ2-2
v_gene: TRBV6-5
len: 16
d_gene: NA

CDR3aa: CASSEASPGTGYKVYGYTF
CDR3nt: TGTGCCAGCAGTGAAGCCAGCCCTGGGACAGGGTATAAAGTCTATGGCTACACCTTC
abundance: NA
j_gene: TRBJ1-2
v_gene: TRBV6-1
len: 19
d_gene: TRBD1

CDR3aa: CASSLFGGFYGYTF
CDR3nt: TGTGCCAGCAGCTTATTCGGGGGGTTCTATGGCTACACCTTC
abundance: NA
j_gene: TRBJ1-2
v_gene: TRBV11-2
len: 14
d_gene: NA

CDR3aa: CASSPDTNYFTGRGTEAFF
CDR3nt: TGTGCCAGCAGCCCAGACACTAATTATTTCACTGGGAGGGGCACTGAAGCTTTCTTT
abundance: NA
j_gene: TRBJ1-1
v_gene: TRBV3-1/TRBV3-2
len: 19
d_gene: NA

CDR3aa: CASSAGTSGYEQYF
CDR3nt: TGTGCCAGCAGCGCCGGGACTAGTGGCTACGAGCAGTACTTC
abundance: NA
j_gene: TRBJ2-7
v_gene: TRBV9
len: 14
d_gene: TRBD2

CDR3aa: CASSLGQVGQPQHF
CDR3nt: TGTGCCAGCAGCTTGGGACAGGTTGGTCAGCCCCAGCATTTT
abundance: NA
j_gene: TRBJ1-5
v_gene: TRBV11-3
len: 14
d_gene: TRBD1

CDR3aa: CATSRDREGEAFF
CDR3nt: TGTGCCACCAGCAGAGACAGGGAAGGCGAAGCTTTCTTT
abundance: NA
j_gene: TRBJ1-1
v_gene: TRBV15
len: 13
d_gene: NA

CDR3aa: CASRDREYEQFF
CDR3nt: TGTGCCAGTCGGGACAGGGAGTATGAGCAGTTCTTC
abundance: NA
j_gene: TRBJ2-1
v_gene: TRBV19
len: 12
d_gene: TRBD1